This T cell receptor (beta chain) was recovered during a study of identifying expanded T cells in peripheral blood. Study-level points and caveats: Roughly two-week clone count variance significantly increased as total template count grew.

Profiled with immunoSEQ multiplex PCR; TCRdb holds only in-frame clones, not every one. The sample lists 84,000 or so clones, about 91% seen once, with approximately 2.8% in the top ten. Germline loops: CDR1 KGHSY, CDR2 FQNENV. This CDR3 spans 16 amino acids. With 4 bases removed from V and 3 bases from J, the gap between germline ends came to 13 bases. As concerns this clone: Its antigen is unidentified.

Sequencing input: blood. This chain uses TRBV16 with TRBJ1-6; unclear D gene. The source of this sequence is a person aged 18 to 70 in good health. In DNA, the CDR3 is TGTGCCAGCAGCCTATCGGGTGTGAGCTATAATTCACCCCTCCACTTT. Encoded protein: CASSLSGVSYNSPLHF.